A single sample gave rise to the 23 T cell receptor beta chains below, sequenced in a study of cytomegalovirus exposure and HLA in healthy donors. The PCR was carried out with 60 Vbeta primers and 13 Jbeta primers. Measured with immunoSEQ multiplex PCR; TCRdb has only the in-frame clones, and not every one. The sample consists of 250,000 to 350,000 clones, 86% of them appearing once. Sample: PBMCs. The receptors stem from a middle-aged man in good health and CMV-seropositive.

The chain joins TRBV4-2 to TRBJ2-1; 14 bases are a match to TRBD2. The V and J ends lost 3 bases and 8 bases, in that order; junction bases with no gene match: 6. This CDR3 comprises 16 residues. The V gene's germline CDR1 is LGHNA and CDR2 YNFKEQ. CDR3 sequence: CASSHGLAGGGDEQFF. For the CDR3, the DNA is TGTGCCAGCAGCCACGGACTAGCGGGAGGTGGTGATGAGCAGTTCTTC.

The rearrangement uses TRBV27 and TRBJ2-5; 9 nucleotides agree with TRBD2. With the DNA end fitting TRBJ2-7 better, the J assignment may be wrong. CDR3 length equals 15 residues. Germline CDR1 and CDR2: MNHEY and SMNVEV (reference sequence). The CDR3 nucleotides are TGTGCCAGCAGTTTTTGGCGGGAGGGTTCCTACGAGCAGTACTTC. Protein product: CASSFWREGSYEQYF.

The rearrangement joins TRBV7-8 to TRBJ1-1; D may be TRBD1 (5 bases). The CDR3 is 15 amino acids. From germline, CDR1 is SGHVS and CDR2 FQNEAQ. The V gene lost 1 base and the J gene lost 6 bases, with 15 bases spanning the gap. The CDR3 DNA reads as TGTGCCAGCAGCTTAGGGCCAGGGCGGGGGTCTGAAGCTTTCTTT. Its protein product is CASSLGPGRGSEAFF.

This chain uses TRBV2 with TRBJ2-7; TRBD1 might be the D (6 bases). Germline values: CDR1 SNHLY, CDR2 FYNNEI. Between the trimmed V and J ends, which lost 4 bases and 3 bases, there was a span of 7 bases. The CDR3 runs 12 residues. The CDR3 DNA follows: TGTGCCAGCAGTGGGACAGACTACGAGCAGTACTTC. This sequence encodes CASSGTDYEQYF.

CDR3 nucleotide sequence: TGTGCCAGCAGGGGACTAGCGGGAGGGCCTGCCGGGGAGCTGTTTTTT. Its translation: CASRGLAGGPAGELFF. This chain joins TRBV6-6 and TRBJ2-2; TRBD2 matches at 16 bases. Germline V CDR1 and CDR2: MNHNY, SVGAGI (reference sequence). The CDR3 is 16 amino acids. Trimming took 6 bases from V and 6 from J; bases not matched to a gene: 4.

The chain recombines TRBV4-1 with TRBJ2-7; 9 positions agree with TRBD1. V shed 4 bases, J shed 3 bases, and the junction held 13 bases outside the gene matches. Germline CDR1 is MGHRA and CDR2 is YSYEKL. The CDR3 is 17 residues long. The CDR3 sequence: CASSRRQGDRAHYEQYF. CDR3 coding DNA: TGCGCCAGCAGCCGGAGGCAAGGGGACAGGGCCCACTACGAGCAGTACTTC.

The chain recombines TRBV14 with TRBJ2-1; perhaps TRBD2 as D (6 bases). CDR1 is SGHDN and CDR2 is FVKESK in the germline V gene. This CDR3 is built from 14 residues. V was clipped by 4 bases and J by 2 bases, with 9 bases between them. The chain's CDR3 is CASSPRGTYNEQFF. DNA for the CDR3: TGTGCCAGCAGCCCCCGGGGGACCTACAATGAGCAGTTCTTC.

The chain has TRBV28 and TRBJ2-7, with a weak D call TRBD2 (6 bases). Trimming took off 2 bases at V and 2 bases at J, with 19 bases between the two ends. This CDR3 contains 17 residues. Germline V gene sequence: CDR1 MDHEN, CDR2 SYDVKM. The CDR3 nucleotides are TGTGCCAGCAGTTTACCCGGGACTCCTCCAATAACCTACGAGCAGTACTTC. Translation: CASSLPGTPPITYEQYF.

The rearrangement joins TRBV5-4 to TRBJ2-2; maybe TRBD1 (5 bases). Per the germline V gene, CDR1 is SGHNT and CDR2 is YYREEE (reference sequence). CDR3 length: 19 residues. V lost 4 bases and J lost 6, with 28 bases in between. In nucleotides, the CDR3 is TGTGCCAGCAGCGCGGCTGCAGGGTTGACCCGTAGGGTTCCCGGGGAGCTGTTTTTT. This sequence encodes CASSAAAGLTRRVPGELFF.

The chain links TRBV29-1 to TRBJ2-1; 16 nucleotides match TRBD2. Unmatched junction bases numbered 4, after V lost 5 bases and J lost 0 bases. The CDR3 runs to 17 residues. The germline gives CDR1 SQVTM, CDR2 ANQGSEA. The CDR3 DNA sequence: TGCAGCGTTCCGGGACTAGCGGGAGGGAGCTCCTACAATGAGCAGTTCTTC. It specifies CSVPGLAGGSSYNEQFF.

This clone has a single count. This chain links TRBV18 with TRBJ2-7; tentative D call: TRBD1 (6 bases). Germline V gene lookup returns CDR1 KGHSH and CDR2 LQKENI. The V end lost 3 bases, the J end lost 4 bases, and 13 bases lay between the germline ends. CDR3 size: 14 residues. The CDR3 is CASSPRDKPYEQYF. Here the CDR3 DNA reads TGTGCCAGCTCACCCCGGGACAAGCCTTACGAGCAGTACTTC. Based on the CDR3 plus reference TRBV18 and TRBJ2-7, the full variable domain is NAGVMQNPRHLVRRRGQEARLRCSPMKGHSHVYWYRQLPEEGLKFMVYLQKENIIDESGMPKERFSAEFPKEGPSILRIQQVVRGDSAAYFCASSPRDKPYEQYFGPGTRLTVT.

The chain recombines TRBV27 with TRBJ2-7, with D perhaps TRBD1 (6 bases). Germline values: CDR1 MNHEY, CDR2 SMNVEV (reference sequence). The CDR3 has 17 amino acids. Trimming shortened V by 4 bases and J by 0 bases, and 19 bases separated the two germline ends. CDR3 loop: CASSSLSRGKSSYEQYF. The CDR3 region has the DNA TGTGCCAGCAGTTCGCTGTCCAGGGGTAAAAGCTCCTACGAGCAGTACTTC.

The rearrangement links TRBV28 to TRBJ2-7; 7 positions agree with TRBD2. The CDR3 is 15 amino acids. The J segment lost 2 bases and the V segment lost 6 bases, leaving 10 bases of the junction unmatched. Germline values: CDR1 MDHEN, CDR2 SYDVKM. The CDR3: CASSLGRAGTYEQYF. The CDR3 nucleotides are TGTGCCAGCAGCTTAGGGAGGGCGGGGACCTACGAGCAGTACTTC.

J is TRBJ1-4 and V is TRBV5-1, with 8 bases identical to TRBD1. CDR3 length: 13 residues. J lost 6 bases, V lost 4 bases, and 2 bases had no gene match. The germline CDR1 and CDR2 sequences are SGHRS and YFSETQ. For the CDR3, the DNA is TGCGCCAGCAGCCGGGGACAGGATGAAAAACTGTTTTTT. It yields the protein CASSRGQDEKLFF.

The chain employs TRBV15 and TRBJ2-4; perhaps TRBD1 as D (6 bases). Trimming removed 0 bases at V and 9 bases at J, with 21 bases between. Germline-derived CDR1 and CDR2 are LNHNV and YYDKDF (reference sequence). The length of the CDR3 is 17 residues. CDR3 protein: CATSRDPNPSTQGIQYF. The CDR3 DNA reads as TGTGCCACCAGCAGAGATCCCAACCCATCAACACAGGGCATTCAGTACTTC.

The V gene is TRBV28, the J gene TRBJ1-6, with 7 bases that match TRBD1. Germline V gene sequence: CDR1 MDHEN, CDR2 SYDVKM. This CDR3 has 13 amino acids. The junction had 5 bases not matched to a gene; V was cut back by 6 bases and J by 9 bases. This chain's CDR3 is CASSPQGGSPLHF. The CDR3 nucleotides are TGTGCCAGCAGCCCTCAGGGGGGTTCACCCCTCCACTTT.

CDR3 amino acids: CASSFSGPQETQYF. For the CDR3, the DNA is TGCGCCAGCAGCTTTAGCGGACCTCAAGAGACCCAGTACTTC. J is TRBJ2-5 and V is TRBV5-1, with D possibly matching TRBD2 (6 bases). V lost 2 bases to trimming and J lost 2 bases, with 10 bases between them. This CDR3 is 14 amino acids long. Germline CDR1 is SGHRS and CDR2 is YFSETQ.

Remarks on this clone: The junction departs from the called germline gene at one end, perhaps through a read error. This chain joins TRBV19 and TRBJ2-3; unclear D gene. Germline V gives CDR1 LNHDA, CDR2 SQIVND (reference sequence). This CDR3 region has 13 residues. The CDR3 region has the DNA TGTGCCAGTTGTTCGGCTCAAGGAGATGCGCAGTATTTT. This gives the protein CASCSAQGDAQYF.

The chain recombines TRBV18 with TRBJ2-7, with D possibly being TRBD2 (7 bases). CDR1 and CDR2 (germline): KGHSH, LQKENI. V lost 3 bases and J lost 2, with 17 bases in between. The length of the CDR3 is 16 residues. As DNA, the CDR3 is TGTGCCAGCTCACCCCGGGGGGCAGATATTACCTACGAGCAGTACTTC. It translates to CASSPRGADITYEQYF. The full variable domain, its missing parts supplied by reference TRBV18 and TRBJ2-7, is NAGVMQNPRHLVRRRGQEARLRCSPMKGHSHVYWYRQLPEEGLKFMVYLQKENIIDESGMPKERFSAEFPKEGPSILRIQQVVRGDSAAYFCASSPRGADITYEQYFGPGTRLTVT.

The chain has TRBV5-1 and TRBJ1-5; 7 nucleotides match TRBD1. With 4 bases clipped from V and 6 bases from J, the junction kept 7 bases outside the gene matches. CDR1 is SGHRS, CDR2 YFSETQ, per germline. This CDR3 has 14 residues. CDR3 nucleotide sequence: TGCGCCAGCAGCCCCACAGGGGTGGGTCAGCCCCAGCATTTT. Amino acids: CASSPTGVGQPQHF.

V usage is TRBV19 and J usage is TRBJ1-1; no definite D call. The CDR3 spans 11 residues. V lost 10 bases to trimming and J lost 8 bases, with 14 bases between them. From germline, CDR1 is LNHDA and CDR2 SQIVND (reference sequence). The CDR3 spells CATLQFPEAFF. The CDR3 DNA is TGTGCCACCCTACAGTTTCCCGAAGCTTTCTTT.

J is TRBJ2-2 and V is TRBV27, with a possible D match to TRBD2 (5 bases). CDR3 size: 15 residues. CDR1 and CDR2 (germline): MNHEY, SMNVEV (reference sequence). The V and J ends lost 3 bases and 3 bases respectively, with 11 bases between them. The CDR3 reads CASSFRGIDTGELFF. DNA of the CDR3: TGTGCCAGCAGTTTTCGGGGTATAGACACCGGGGAGCTGTTTTTT.

The V gene is TRBV4-1, the J gene TRBJ2-1, with TRBD2 as a possible D gene (6 bases). V lost 0 bases and J lost 3, with 12 bases in between. CDR1 is MGHRA and CDR2 is YSYEKL in the germline V gene. The CDR3 contains 16 residues. CDR3 nucleotides: TGCGCCAGCAGCCAAGATAGGGCGGGGTTCTACAATGAGCAGTTCTTC. Amino acids: CASSQDRAGFYNEQFF.